Listed below are T cell receptor beta chains from one sample, sequenced in a study of cytomegalovirus exposure and HLA in healthy donors. Produced via immunoSEQ multiplex PCR; TCRdb's table is partial and in-frame only. The sample includes 150,000 to 200,000 clones, approximately 81% seen only once; the top ten take roughly 0.69%. Sample: PBMCs. All receptors come from a woman aged 18-29 years in good health and CMV-seronegative. Both conserved end residues are part of each CDR3. A D gene is named only where the DNA matches it firmly.

NA	TRBV28	TRBJ1-5	TGTGCCAGCAGTAAACGACAGGCGAATCAGCCCCAGCATTTT	CASSKRQANQPQHF
TRBD2	TRBV15	TRBJ2-5	TGTGCCACCCAGACCCTTGGGCTAGCGGGATCGGAGACCCAGTACTTC	CATQTLGLAGSETQYF
NA	TRBV14	TRBJ1-1	TGTGCCAGCAGCCAAGTAGTTCGGAACACTGAAGCTTTCTTT	CASSQVVRNTEAFF
NA	TRBV19	TRBJ2-5	TGTGCCAGTAGACGGGATGCCCAAGAGACCCAGTACTTC	CASRRDAQETQYF
NA	TRBV28	TRBJ1-1	TGTGCCAGCAGTTTCCTCTTAAGCGGCCGAAAAACTGAAGCTTTCTTT	CASSFLLSGRKTEAFF
TRBD1	TRBV19	TRBJ2-7	TGTGCCAGTAGTCCCGCAGGGGGTTCCTACGAGCAGTACTTC	CASSPAGGSYEQYF
NA	TRBV2	TRBJ1-4	TGTGCCAGCAGTGAGGGCTCCACGGCTGAAAAACTGTTTTTT	CASSEGSTAEKLFF
NA	TRBV18	TRBJ1-4	TGTGCCAGCTCACCGATTCGGACGGGGGTTAATGAAAAACTGTTTTTT	CASSPIRTGVNEKLFF
TRBD1	TRBV29-1	TRBJ2-7	TGCAGCGTTGAGCAGGGGGCCTACGAGCAGTACTTC	CSVEQGAYEQYF
TRBD1	TRBV15	TRBJ2-5	TGTGCCACCAGCAGACAGGGGACAGGGGAGGAGACCCAGTACTTC	CATSRQGTGEETQYF
NA	TRBV11-3	TRBJ1-1	TGTGCCAGCAGTTCGAGCGGGGGGTTGAACACTGAAGCTTTCTTT	CASSSSGGLNTEAFF
TRBD2	TRBV18	TRBJ2-7	TGTGCCAGCTCACCCGGGACTAGCGGAAAAGGTCACTACGAGCAGTACTTC	CASSPGTSGKGHYEQYF
TRBD2	TRBV6-1	TRBJ2-1	TGTGCCAGCAGTGAATTTGAGATAGCGGGACCCTTCCAAATACTCTACAATGAGCAGTTCTTC	CASSEFEIAGPFQILYNEQFF
TRBD2	TRBV6-1	TRBJ2-7	TGTGCCAGCAGTGAATCTGTGTCGGGAGGGGCTTACGAGCAGTACTTC	CASSESVSGGAYEQYF